This is a list of T cell receptor beta chains from one sample in a study of human T cells and chemical hapten exposure. TCRdb redid the calling of the RACE reads with MiXCR, one entry per CDR3 protein. The sample records under 300,000 distinct CDR3 sequences, about 8.6% being singletons. Sequencing was performed on whole blood, taken in connection with sensitization to the hapten diphenylcyclopropenone (DPC). The receptors originated from a woman in her thirties or forties with alopecia areata. Some clones in this sample may be carry-over from other donors' samples. CDR3s include the opening cysteine and the closing phenylalanine or tryptophan. Fields, in order: clone size, J gene, V gene, CDR3 length, D gene, CDR3 DNA, CDR3 protein. The D gene is left open where the match is weak. The size of a clone is reported for some rows only, either as once, few or many, or as a class for expanded clones.

>.|TRBJ2-1|TRBV5-4|14|TRBD2
TGTGCCAGCAGGCGGGAGGACTCCTACAATGAGCAGTTCTTC
CASRREDSYNEQFF
>.|TRBJ2-3|TRBV7-9|18|.
TGTGCCAGCAGCTTAGCGACCAGACTGTTCCTCAGCACAGATACGCAGTATTTT
CASSLATRLFLSTDTQYF
>few|TRBJ2-3|TRBV20-1|15|.
TGCAGTGCTAGAGATCTCAGCGAAGTAACAGATACGCAGTATTTT
CSARDLSEVTDTQYF
>few|TRBJ2-7|TRBV5-4|14|.
TGTGCCAGCAGCGGCCTGGACTCTACCTACGAGCAGTACTTC
CASSGLDSTYEQYF
>few|TRBJ1-4|TRBV20-1|13|.
TGCAGTGCCACCCGGACAGCTAATGAAAAACTGTTTTTT
CSATRTANEKLFF
>many|TRBJ1-5|TRBV6-2/TRBV6-3|13|.
TGTGCCAGCAGAGATTGGACGGATCAGCCCCAGCATTTT
CASRDWTDQPQHF
>many|TRBJ2-1|TRBV29-1|14|TRBD2
TGCAGCGTTGAGGGAGGGACCTCCTACAATGAGCAGTTCTTC
CSVEGGTSYNEQFF
>.|TRBJ2-1|TRBV27|17|TRBD1
TGTGCCAGCAGTTTTTCCCCCCCGGGACAGGGGTTCAGTGAGCAGTTCTTC
CASSFSPPGQGFSEQFF
>.|TRBJ2-3|TRBV20-1|10|.
TGCAGTGCTAGGGATTTTGCGCAGTATTTT
CSARDFAQYF
>many|TRBJ1-2|TRBV12-5|14|.
TGTGCTAGTGGTTTGGGTACAGGGAGAAATGGCTACACCTTC
CASGLGTGRNGYTF
>few|TRBJ2-7|TRBV4-3|14|TRBD1
TGCGCCAGCAGCCAATCCAGGGGGCCCTACGAGCAGTACTTC
CASSQSRGPYEQYF
>.|TRBJ2-5|TRBV28|16|.
TGTGCCAGCAGGGATGACGTGACTAGTCCCAAAGAGACCCAGTACTTC
CASRDDVTSPKETQYF
>few|TRBJ2-6|TRBV4-3|17|.
TGCGCCAGCAGCCAAGATACCTCCAGTACTGGGGCCAACGTCCTGACTTTC
CASSQDTSSTGANVLTF
>.|TRBJ1-5|TRBV6-2/TRBV6-3|14|.
TGTGCCAGCAGTCATGGACAGACCCAGTGGCCCCAGCATTTT
CASSHGQTQWPQHF
>.|TRBJ2-1|TRBV30|17|.
TGTGCCTGGAGTGTACTTAGACCCCCGGATCTCTACAATGAGCAGTTCTTC
CAWSVLRPPDLYNEQFF
>few|TRBJ2-1|TRBV6-5|14|TRBD2
TGTGCCAGCAGCCGACTAGCGGGACCTAATGAGCAGTTCTTC
CASSRLAGPNEQFF
>.|TRBJ1-2|TRBV28|12|TRBD1
TGTGCCAGCAGTTCAGGGGGCTATGGCTACACCTTC
CASSSGGYGYTF
>few|TRBJ1-5|TRBV29-1|13|.
TGCAGCGCAGGTACAGGGAACAATCAGCCCCAGCATTTT
CSAGTGNNQPQHF
>.|TRBJ2-7|TRBV28|14|.
TGTGCCAGCAGTTTGCAGGGGGAGGGTGACGAGCAGTACTTC
CASSLQGEGDEQYF
>few|TRBJ2-7|TRBV29-1|13|TRBD2
TGCAGCGCTCTAGCGGGAGGGCCAAGGGAGCAGTACTTC
CSALAGGPREQYF
>few|TRBJ2-2|TRBV7-8|17|TRBD2
TGTGCCAGCAGCTTCAAGCGGGAGGGTGCGGGCACCGGGGAGCTGTTTTTT
CASSFKREGAGTGELFF
>.|TRBJ2-1|TRBV24-1|15|.
TGTGCCACCAGTGATACTGGGCAGGGGGGAGGTGAGCAGTTCTTC
CATSDTGQGGGEQFF
>.|TRBJ1-5|TRBV29-1|13|TRBD1
TGCAGCGTGGCTACAGGGGTGGGCATCACCCAGCATTTT
CSVATGVGITQHF
>.|TRBJ2-3|TRBV6-2/TRBV6-3|14|.
TGTGCCAGCACCCATGCGGCTAGCTCAGATACGCAGTATTTT
CASTHAASSDTQYF
>few|TRBJ2-7|TRBV28|15|TRBD1
TGTGCCAGCAGTCCTCCGGGACAGGGATTCCACGAGCAGTACTTC
CASSPPGQGFHEQYF
>.|TRBJ2-2|TRBV11-2|15|.
TGTGCCAGCAGCCGGATTCTAGCGAGGACCGGGGAGCTGTTTTTT
CASSRILARTGELFF
>many|TRBJ1-1|TRBV28|12|TRBD1
TGTGCCAGCAGTTTATGGGCAGGGGGAGCTTTCTTT
CASSLWAGGAFF
>.|TRBJ1-4|TRBV5-1|14|.
TGCGCCAGCAGCTTGCTATCAACTAATGAAAAACTGTTTTTT
CASSLLSTNEKLFF
>few|TRBJ2-7|TRBV7-6|16|.
TGTGCCAGCAGCTTAAGACAAGAGCGGGCGACCTACGAGCAGTACTTC
CASSLRQERATYEQYF
>few|TRBJ1-3|TRBV18|17|.
TGTGCCAGCTCACCACCGAATAGGTTTTACTCTGGAAACACCATATATTTT
CASSPPNRFYSGNTIYF
>few|TRBJ2-3|TRBV29-1|11|.
TGCAGCGTTGAAGAGATAGATACGCAGTATTTT
CSVEEIDTQYF
>few|TRBJ1-6|TRBV21-1|16|.
TGTGCCAGCAGCAAAGGTCGAGAGCATTATAATTCACCCCTCCACTTT
CASSKGREHYNSPLHF
>few|TRBJ2-7|TRBV10-3|15|TRBD2
TGTGCCATCAGTGGAACTAGCGCGCACCCCTACGAGCAGTACTTC
CAISGTSAHPYEQYF
>.|TRBJ1-1|TRBV18|14|.
TGTGCCAGCTCACCCCAGGAGGGGAACACTGAAGCTTTCTTT
CASSPQEGNTEAFF
>many|TRBJ2-1|TRBV5-6|12|TRBD2
TGTGCCAGCAGCTCCGGGCCCGGGGGGGAGTTCTTC
CASSSGPGGEFF